The rows below give T cell receptor beta chains drawn from one sample of a study of CD8 T cells in Susac syndrome. TCRdb called the immunoSEQ multiplex PCR reads again in MiXCR, with one record for every CDR3 protein. The sample yields 150,000 to 200,000 distinct CDR3 sequences, under 97% seen once. What was sequenced was CD4+ T cells from PBMCs. These receptors came from a human donor with Susac syndrome. CDR3s include the opening cysteine and the closing phenylalanine or tryptophan. D genes are given only for firm matches. Some rows mark clone size as missing; the rest say once, few, many or name a class of expanded clone.

.	.	TRBV7-6	TRBJ1-1	CASSLWGGATEAFF	TGTGCCAGCAGCTTATGGGGAGGGGCCACTGAAGCTTTCTTT
.	.	TRBV4-2	TRBJ1-1	CASSQSGRAVNTEAFF	TGTGCCAGCAGCCAATCGGGCCGGGCAGTGAACACTGAAGCTTTCTTT
.	.	TRBV30	TRBJ2-7	CAWSPHRGTYEQYF	TGTGCCTGGAGTCCCCACCGCGGGACCTACGAGCAGTACTTC
.	.	TRBV3-1	TRBJ2-2	CASRPTPMDSSNTGELFF	TGTGCCAGCAGACCAACCCCAATGGACAGCAGCAACACCGGGGAGCTGTTTTTT
.	TRBD2	TRBV12-3/TRBV12-4	TRBJ2-2	CASSLAGANTGELFF	TGTGCCAGCAGCCTAGCGGGGGCGAACACCGGGGAGCTGTTTTTT
.	TRBD1	TRBV30	TRBJ1-6	CAWSVRVLAGQGSPPLHF	TGTGCCTGGAGTGTACGGGTTCTCGCTGGACAGGGTAGTCCACCCCTCCACTTT
.	TRBD1	TRBV7-8	TRBJ2-7	CASSLLGQGSYEQYF	TGTGCCAGCAGCTTACTGGGACAGGGATCCTACGAGCAGTACTTC
.	TRBD1	TRBV12-3/TRBV12-4	TRBJ1-2	CASSQQGNYGYTF	TGTGCCAGCAGTCAACAGGGGAACTATGGCTACACCTTC
.	.	TRBV12-3/TRBV12-4	TRBJ1-2	CASSLATGYGYTF	TGTGCCAGCAGTTTAGCGACAGGCTATGGCTACACCTTC
.	TRBD1	TRBV5-1	TRBJ2-5	CASSPRTGGRETQYF	TGCGCCAGCAGCCCCCGGACAGGGGGCCGGGAGACCCAGTACTTC
.	.	TRBV24-1	TRBJ2-1	CATSDWIDNEQFF	TGTGCCACCAGTGATTGGATAGACAATGAGCAGTTCTTC
.	.	TRBV5-1	TRBJ1-1	CASSVGGTGLTEAFF	TGCGCCAGCAGCGTTGGCGGTACAGGGCTCACTGAAGCTTTCTTT
once	.	TRBV18	TRBJ2-1	CASSFQTGRLQNEQFF	TGTGCCAGCTCATTTCAGACAGGCAGATTACAAAATGAGCAGTTCTTC
.	.	TRBV12-3/TRBV12-4	TRBJ1-4	CASSFRSGEKLFF	TGTGCCAGCAGTTTTCGGTCCGGGGAAAAACTGTTTTTT
.	TRBD2	TRBV20-1	TRBJ2-3	CSAATPGASGGSSDTQYF	TGCAGTGCTGCTACCCCCGGGGCTAGCGGGGGATCCTCAGATACGCAGTATTTT